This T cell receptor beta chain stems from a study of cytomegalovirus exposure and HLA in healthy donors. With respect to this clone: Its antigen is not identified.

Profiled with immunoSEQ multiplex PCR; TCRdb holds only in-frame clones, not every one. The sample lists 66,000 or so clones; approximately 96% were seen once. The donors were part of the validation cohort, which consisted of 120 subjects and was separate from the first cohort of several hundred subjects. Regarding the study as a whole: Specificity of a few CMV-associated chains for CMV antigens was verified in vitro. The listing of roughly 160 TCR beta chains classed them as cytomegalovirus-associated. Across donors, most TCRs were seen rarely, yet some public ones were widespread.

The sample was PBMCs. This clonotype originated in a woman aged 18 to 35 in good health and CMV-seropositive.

The CDR3 sequence is CASIGSYEQYF. CDR3 DNA: TGTGCCAGCATCGGGTCCTACGAGCAGTACTTC. The rearrangement joins TRBV6-5 to TRBJ2-7; D ambiguous. Between the trimmed V and J ends, which lost 7 bases and 1 base, there was a span of 5 bases. Per germline, CDR1 MNHEY and CDR2 SVGAGI. The CDR3 is 11 residues long.